The 21 T cell receptor beta chains below were found in one sample sequenced in a study of T cells in Graves' hyperthyroidism and ophthalmopathy. Amplified regions were TCR beta CDR3 sequences from RNA transcripts. First-round RT-PCR of the TCR CDR3 relied on the HTBI primer set. TCRdb called the multiplex PCR reads again in MiXCR, with one record for every CDR3 protein. The sample carries approximately 400,000 distinct CDR3 sequences, about 15% recorded once. The sequenced sample was blood. The receptors here all came from a woman aged 18-29 years with Graves' hyperthyroidism.

This clonotype was recorded at least ten times. The V call is TRBV28, the J call TRBJ1-1; no clear D. CDR1 and CDR2 from the germline V gene are MDHEN and SYDVKM. The V gene lost 1 base and the J gene lost 4 bases, with 7 bases spanning the gap. CDR3 length: 13 amino acids. In nucleotides, the CDR3 is TGTGCCAGCAGTTTATATTCCGCCACTGAAGCTTTCTTT. It is translated as CASSLYSATEAFF.

V is TRBV20-1 and J is TRBJ1-5, with 8 bases identical to TRBD1. The CDR3 totals 13 residues. The V and J ends lost 5 bases and 4 bases, in that order; junction bases with no gene match: 4. Germline CDR1 reads DFQATT; CDR2 reads SNEGSKA (reference sequence). This CDR3 is CSAHRQGNQPQHF. The CDR3 DNA reads TGCAGTGCTCATAGACAGGGGAATCAGCCCCAGCATTTT.

This clonotype was observed a handful of times. The chain carries TRBV19 and TRBJ1-1; TRBD1 is a possible D gene (5 bases). CDR3 length: 14 residues. The germline CDR1 and CDR2 sequences are LNHDA and SQIVND (reference sequence). The germline V and J ends were trimmed by 8 bases and 5 bases, with 18 bases remaining between them. As DNA, the CDR3 is TGTGCCAGTCTCACCGGCGGGGGTGGAACTGAAGCTTTCTTT. It yields the protein CASLTGGGGTEAFF.

This clonotype was counted a few times. With a much larger clone just one base away, this may be a read error. The chain combines TRBV28 with TRBJ2-7, with 10 bases identical to TRBD1. Losses at the gene ends were 3 bases for V and 9 bases for J; bases not matched to a gene: 8. The CDR3 extends over 14 amino acids. Per germline, CDR1 MDHEN and CDR2 SYDVKM. The CDR3 sequence is CASSLGTGEDGQYF. For the CDR3, the DNA is TGTGCCAGCAGTTTGGGGACAGGGGAGGACGGGCAGTACTTC.

This clonotype was picked up many times. The chain joins TRBV24-1 to TRBJ1-1, with D hard to call. CDR1 and CDR2 (germline): KGHDR, SFDVKD. The V gene lost 1 base and the J gene lost 4 bases, with 3 bases spanning the gap. The CDR3 length is 12 residues. CDR3 in amino acids: CATSDFGTEAFF. As DNA, the CDR3 is TGTGCCACCAGTGATTTCGGCACTGAAGCTTTCTTT.

This clonotype has ten or more counts. The V gene is TRBV27, the J gene TRBJ1-5; no firm D call. V lost 3 bases to trimming and J lost 0 bases, with 9 bases between them. The CDR3 is made up of 15 amino acids. Germline V lookup: CDR1 MNHEY, CDR2 SMNVEV (reference sequence). CDR3 loop: CASSFRRSSNQPQHF. The CDR3, as DNA: TGTGCCAGCAGTTTCCGACGGAGTAGCAATCAGCCCCAGCATTTT.

This clonotype was recorded many times. The chain carries TRBV13 and TRBJ1-2; no clear D. Per the germline V gene, CDR1 is PRHDT and CDR2 is FYEKMQ (reference sequence). The V end was cut by 4 bases, the J end by 4 bases, with 13 bases between. This CDR3 has 14 amino acids. Here the CDR3 DNA reads TGTGCCAGCAGCTCTGTCGACACCCGCTATGGCTACACCTTC. Translating gives CASSSVDTRYGYTF.

This clonotype was observed at least ten times. This chain uses TRBV28 with TRBJ1-6; D gene unclear. The germline V gene has CDR1 MDHEN and CDR2 SYDVKM. V was clipped by 7 bases and J by 6 bases, with 13 bases between them. This CDR3 contains 14 residues. The CDR3 DNA reads as TGTGCCAGCAACGACCCCCAACGTAATTCACCCCTCCACTTT. Translation gives CASNDPQRNSPLHF.

Ten or more counts support this clonotype. The chain uses TRBV7-9 and TRBJ1-1; D remains ambiguous. This CDR3 has 17 amino acids. V lost 5 bases and J lost 2, with 21 bases in between. The germline V gene encodes CDR1 SEHNR and CDR2 FQNEAQ (reference sequence). CDR3 loop: CASSPKEAYKLNTEAFF. The DNA of the CDR3 is TGTGCCAGCAGCCCGAAGGAGGCTTACAAATTAAACACTGAAGCTTTCTTT.

The V gene is TRBV19, the J gene TRBJ1-1, with D unclear. V gave up 5 bases and J gave up 8 bases, with 9 bases separating them. The CDR3 totals 11 residues. CDR1 is LNHDA, CDR2 SQIVND, per germline (reference sequence). CDR3 sequence reads: CASSLLGEAFF. CDR3 coding DNA: TGTGCCAGTAGTTTATTGGGGGAAGCTTTCTTT.

This clonotype was detected ten times or more. The chain employs TRBV7-8 and TRBJ1-1, with a weak D call TRBD1 (5 bases). The germline gives CDR1 SGHVS, CDR2 FQNEAQ. The CDR3 consists of 16 residues. Trimming took off 5 bases at V and 1 base at J, with 17 bases between the two ends. The CDR3: CASSGRGMGSNTEAFF. The DNA for the CDR3 is TGTGCCAGCAGCGGACGGGGGATGGGGTCGAACACTGAAGCTTTCTTT.

This clonotype was found many times. The chain's CDR3 is CASSPGTSGGHTDTQYF. CDR3 DNA sequence: TGCGCCAGCAGTCCCGGGACTAGCGGAGGCCACACAGATACGCAGTATTTT. V is TRBV4-1 and J is TRBJ2-3; TRBD2 aligns across 11 bases. With 6 bases clipped from V and 2 bases from J, the junction kept 10 bases outside the gene matches. This CDR3 spans 17 amino acids. CDR1 MGHRA and CDR2 YSYEKL come from the germline V gene.

In its sample, this clonotype was seen many times. The rearrangement uses TRBV28 and TRBJ2-1; 10 nucleotides agree with TRBD2. Germline assignment: CDR1 MDHEN and CDR2 SYDVKM. The CDR3 has 18 amino acids. V trimming: 3 bases; J trimming: 0 bases; junction bases outside the gene matches: 8. The CDR3 loop reads CASSLLAGAGGSYNEQFF. The CDR3 DNA reads as TGTGCCAGCAGTTTGCTAGCGGGAGCGGGAGGCTCCTACAATGAGCAGTTCTTC.

The chain has TRBV6-2 or TRBV6-3 and TRBJ2-6, with 7 bases identical to TRBD1. The CDR3 contains 19 residues. V was pared by 7 bases and J by 0 bases, with 15 bases of the junction left unmatched. The germline CDR1 and CDR2 sequences are MNHEY and SVGEGT. The CDR3 protein is CASIPKRDSTSSGANVLTF. The CDR3 nucleotides are TGTGCCAGCATCCCGAAACGGGACAGTACGAGCTCTGGGGCCAACGTCCTGACTTTC.

This rearrangement joins TRBV20-1 to TRBJ1-1; D may be TRBD1 (6 bases). CDR3 length equals 14 residues. The V gene's germline CDR1 is DFQATT and CDR2 SNEGSKA (reference sequence). Trimming stripped 6 bases from V and 1 base from J, with 15 bases between. The CDR3 protein is CSAPRQDPNTEAFF. Here the CDR3 DNA reads TGCAGTGCACCCAGACAGGACCCGAACACTGAAGCTTTCTTT.

This clonotype has at least ten counts. This chain connects TRBV20-1 to TRBJ2-7; 9 nucleotides align to TRBD1. CDR3 length: 15 amino acids. The germline V gene has CDR1 DFQATT and CDR2 SNEGSKA (reference sequence). The V segment lost 0 bases and the J segment 2 bases; nucleotides outside the gene matches: 5. The CDR3 region has the DNA TGCAGTGCTAGAGATTTGGGACAGGGACCCTACGAGCAGTACTTC. It encodes CSARDLGQGPYEQYF.

This clonotype was seen repeatedly, ten times or more. The chain combines TRBV7-6 with TRBJ2-3, with 10 bases aligning to TRBD2. Germline assignment: CDR1 SGHVS and CDR2 FNYEAQ. After removal of 5 bases from V and 2 bases from J, the junction contained 13 bases not matched to a gene. The CDR3 covers 18 residues. This chain's CDR3 is CASSPGTVAGGFTDTQYF. CDR3 nucleotide sequence: TGTGCCAGCAGCCCTGGCACGGTAGCGGGGGGCTTCACAGATACGCAGTATTTT. Full variable domain (outside the CDR3, taken from reference TRBV7-6 and TRBJ2-3): GAGVSQSPRYKVTKRGQDVALRCDPISGHVSLYWYRQALGQGPEFLTYFNYEAQQDKSGLPNDRFSAERPEGSISTLTIQRTEQRDSAMYRCASSPGTVAGGFTDTQYFGPGTRLTVL.

This clonotype was found a few times. The chain is built from TRBV12-3 or TRBV12-4 and TRBJ1-5, with D perhaps matching TRBD1 (6 bases). Trimming pared 3 bases from V and 6 bases from J, leaving 15 bases between. The CDR3 loop spans 15 amino acids. CDR3 sequence reads: CASSLMAGEGQPQHF. The CDR3 bases are TGTGCCAGCAGTTTGATGGCAGGGGAGGGTCAGCCCCAGCATTTT.

The chain uses TRBV6-1 and TRBJ2-3; possibly TRBD1 for D (5 bases). This CDR3 comprises 17 residues. The germline gives CDR1 MNHNS, CDR2 SASEGT. V dropped 7 bases and J dropped 1 base, with 21 bases sitting between them. CDR3 protein: CASKQGLVPVGTDTQYF. The CDR3 bases are TGTGCCAGCAAGCAGGGTTTGGTCCCAGTTGGCACAGATACGCAGTATTTT.

This sequence joins TRBV4-2 and TRBJ2-5; D is possibly TRBD2 (6 bases). The germline V and J ends were trimmed by 1 base and 3 bases, with 9 bases remaining between them. The CDR3 runs to 14 residues. The germline V gene encodes CDR1 LGHNA and CDR2 YNFKEQ. Here the CDR3 reads CASSQVAGKETQYF. CDR3 coding DNA: TGTGCCAGCAGCCAAGTGGCGGGGAAAGAGACCCAGTACTTC.

The rearrangement uses TRBV6-1 and TRBJ2-3; 7 nucleotides line up with TRBD2. The germline V gene encodes CDR1 MNHNS and CDR2 SASEGT. The ends lost 5 bases at V and 1 base at J; junction bases unmatched: 6. The CDR3 totals 15 residues. This CDR3 reads CASSKSRGGTDTQYF. The CDR3 DNA follows: TGTGCCAGCAGTAAATCCCGGGGGGGCACAGATACGCAGTATTTT.